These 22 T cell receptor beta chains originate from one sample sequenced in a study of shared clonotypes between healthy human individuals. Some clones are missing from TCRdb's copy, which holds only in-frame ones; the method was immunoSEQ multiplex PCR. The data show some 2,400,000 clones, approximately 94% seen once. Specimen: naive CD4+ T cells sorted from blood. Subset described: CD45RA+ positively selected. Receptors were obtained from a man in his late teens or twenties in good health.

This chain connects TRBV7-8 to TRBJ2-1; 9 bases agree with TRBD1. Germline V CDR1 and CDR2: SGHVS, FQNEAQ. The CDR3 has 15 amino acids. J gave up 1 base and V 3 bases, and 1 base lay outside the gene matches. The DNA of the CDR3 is TGTGCCAGCAGCTTCGACAGGGGGTCCTACAATGAGCAGTTCTTC. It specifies CASSFDRGSYNEQFF.

CDR3 sequence (DNA): TGCGCCAGCAGCTTGGGACATGGGCGAGTCGGAGGGAACACTGAAGCTTTCTTT. It specifies CASSLGHGRVGGNTEAFF. The J gene is TRBJ1-1, the V gene TRBV5-1; D call uncertain. The V gene lost 0 bases and the J gene lost 1 base, with 19 bases spanning the gap. The CDR3 has 18 residues. In germline, CDR1 is SGHRS, CDR2 YFSETQ.

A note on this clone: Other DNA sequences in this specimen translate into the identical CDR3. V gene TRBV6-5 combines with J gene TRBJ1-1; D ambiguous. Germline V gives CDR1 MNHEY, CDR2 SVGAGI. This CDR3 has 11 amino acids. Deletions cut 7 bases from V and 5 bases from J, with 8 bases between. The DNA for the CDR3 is TGTGCCAGCAATAGAGGGACTGAAGCTTTCTTT. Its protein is CASNRGTEAFF.

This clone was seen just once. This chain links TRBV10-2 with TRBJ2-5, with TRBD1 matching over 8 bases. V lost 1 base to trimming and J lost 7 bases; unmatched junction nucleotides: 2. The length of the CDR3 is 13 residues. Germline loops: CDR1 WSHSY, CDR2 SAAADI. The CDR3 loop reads CASSEYRGSTQYF. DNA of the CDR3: TGCGCCAGCAGTGAGTACAGGGGGTCGACCCAGTACTTC.

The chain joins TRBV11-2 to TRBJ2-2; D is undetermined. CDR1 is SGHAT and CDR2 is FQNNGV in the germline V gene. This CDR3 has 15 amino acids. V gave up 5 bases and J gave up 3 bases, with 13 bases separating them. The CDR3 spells CASSKQPDHTGELFF. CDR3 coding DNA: TGTGCCAGCAGCAAGCAACCGGACCACACCGGGGAGCTGTTTTTT.

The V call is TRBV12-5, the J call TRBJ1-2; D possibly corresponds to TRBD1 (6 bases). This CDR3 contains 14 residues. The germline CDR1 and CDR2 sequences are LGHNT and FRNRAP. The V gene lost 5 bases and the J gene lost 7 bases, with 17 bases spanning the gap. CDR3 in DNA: TGTGCTAGTGGTCGCCCGACAGGATACGTTGGCTACACCTTC. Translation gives CASGRPTGYVGYTF. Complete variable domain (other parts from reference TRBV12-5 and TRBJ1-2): DARVTQTPRHKVTEMGQEVTMRCQPILGHNTVFWYRQTMMQGLELLAYFRNRAPLDDSGMPKDRFSAEMPDATLATLKIQPSEPRDSAVYFCASGRPTGYVGYTFGSGTRLTVV.

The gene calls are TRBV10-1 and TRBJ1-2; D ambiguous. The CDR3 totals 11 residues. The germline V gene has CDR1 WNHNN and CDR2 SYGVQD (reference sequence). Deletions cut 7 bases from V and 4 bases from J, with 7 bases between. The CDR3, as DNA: TGCGCCAGCAAATTTCCCTATGGCTACACCTTC. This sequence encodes CASKFPYGYTF.

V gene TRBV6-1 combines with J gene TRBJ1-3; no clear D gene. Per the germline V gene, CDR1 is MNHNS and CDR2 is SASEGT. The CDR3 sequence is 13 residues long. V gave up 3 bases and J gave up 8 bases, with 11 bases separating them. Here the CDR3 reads CASSDGPTYTIYF. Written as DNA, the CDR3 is TGTGCCAGCAGTGATGGCCCTACTTACACCATATATTTT.

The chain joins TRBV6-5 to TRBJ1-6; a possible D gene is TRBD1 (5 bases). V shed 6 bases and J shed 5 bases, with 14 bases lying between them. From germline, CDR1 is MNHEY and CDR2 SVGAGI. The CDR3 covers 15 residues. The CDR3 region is CASSFQQADNSPLHF. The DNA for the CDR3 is TGTGCCAGCAGCTTCCAACAGGCGGATAATTCACCCCTCCACTTT.

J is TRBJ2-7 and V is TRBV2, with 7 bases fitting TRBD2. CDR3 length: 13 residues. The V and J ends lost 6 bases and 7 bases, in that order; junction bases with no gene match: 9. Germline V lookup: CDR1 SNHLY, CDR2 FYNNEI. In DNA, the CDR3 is TGTGCCAGCAGGAAGAGCGGGACTCAGGAGCAGTACTTC. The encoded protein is CASRKSGTQEQYF.

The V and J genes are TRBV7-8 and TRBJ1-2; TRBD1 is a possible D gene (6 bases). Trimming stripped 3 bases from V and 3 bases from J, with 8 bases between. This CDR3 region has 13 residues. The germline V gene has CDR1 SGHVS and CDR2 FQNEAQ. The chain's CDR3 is CASSFAGDYGYTF. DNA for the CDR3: TGTGCCAGCAGCTTTGCAGGGGACTATGGCTACACCTTC.

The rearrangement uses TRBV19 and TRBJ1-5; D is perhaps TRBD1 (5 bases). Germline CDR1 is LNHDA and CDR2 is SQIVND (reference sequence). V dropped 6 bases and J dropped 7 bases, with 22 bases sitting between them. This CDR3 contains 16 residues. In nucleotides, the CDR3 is TGTGCCAGTAGCTTGGCCCCGACCGGGGGAGGGCAGCCCCAGCATTTT. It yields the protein CASSLAPTGGGQPQHF.

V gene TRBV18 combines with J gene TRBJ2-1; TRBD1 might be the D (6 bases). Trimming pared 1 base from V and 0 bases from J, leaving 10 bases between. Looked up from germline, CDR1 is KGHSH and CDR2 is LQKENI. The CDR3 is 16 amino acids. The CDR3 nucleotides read TGTGCCAGCTCACCACGGGACAAGAGCTCCTACAATGAGCAGTTCTTC. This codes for CASSPRDKSSYNEQFF.

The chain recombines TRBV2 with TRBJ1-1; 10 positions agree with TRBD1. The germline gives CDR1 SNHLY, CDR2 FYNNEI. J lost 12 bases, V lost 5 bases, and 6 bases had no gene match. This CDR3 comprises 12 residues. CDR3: CASSTDRGLPFF. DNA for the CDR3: TGTGCCAGCAGTACCGACAGGGGGCTGCCTTTCTTT. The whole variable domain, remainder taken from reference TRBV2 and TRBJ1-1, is EPEVTQTPSHQVTQMGQEVILRCVPISNHLYFYWYRQILGQKVEFLVSFYNNEISEKSEIFDDQFSVERPDGSNFTLKIRSTKLEDSAMYFCASSTDRGLPFFGQGTRLTVV.

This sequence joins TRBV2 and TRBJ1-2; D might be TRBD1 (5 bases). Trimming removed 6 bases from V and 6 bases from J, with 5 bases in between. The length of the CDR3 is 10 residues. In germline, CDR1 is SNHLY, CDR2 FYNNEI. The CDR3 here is CASRGDGYTF. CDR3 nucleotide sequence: TGTGCCAGCAGGGGGGATGGCTACACCTTC.

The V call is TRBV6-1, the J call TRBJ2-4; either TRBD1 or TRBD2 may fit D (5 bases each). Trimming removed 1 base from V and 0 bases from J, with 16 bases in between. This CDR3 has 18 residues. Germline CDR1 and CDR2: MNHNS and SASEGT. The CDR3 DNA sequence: TGTGCCAGCAGTGAAGAGAGAGGGGCGCGGTTAGCCAAAAACATTCAGTACTTC. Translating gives CASSEERGARLAKNIQYF.

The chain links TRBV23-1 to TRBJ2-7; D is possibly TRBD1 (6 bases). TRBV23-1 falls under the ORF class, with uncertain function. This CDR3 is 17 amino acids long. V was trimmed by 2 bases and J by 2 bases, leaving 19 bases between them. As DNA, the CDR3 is TGCGCCAGCAGTCAACCATGGGGCCAGGGGTGGACCTACGAGCAGTACTTC. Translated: CASSQPWGQGWTYEQYF.

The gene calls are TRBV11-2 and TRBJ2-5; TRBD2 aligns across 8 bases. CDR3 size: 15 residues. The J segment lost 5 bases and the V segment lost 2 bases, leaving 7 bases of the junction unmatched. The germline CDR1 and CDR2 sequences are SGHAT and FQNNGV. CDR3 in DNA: TGTGCCAGCAGCTTATGGCGGGGGGCATCGGAGACCCAGTACTTC. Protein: CASSLWRGASETQYF.

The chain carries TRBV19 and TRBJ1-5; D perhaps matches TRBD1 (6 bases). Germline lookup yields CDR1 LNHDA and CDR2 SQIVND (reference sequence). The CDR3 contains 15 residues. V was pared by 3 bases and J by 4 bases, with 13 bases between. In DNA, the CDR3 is TGTGCCAGTAGTATCTTGGGGGCAGGGAATCAGCCCCAGCATTTT. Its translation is CASSILGAGNQPQHF.

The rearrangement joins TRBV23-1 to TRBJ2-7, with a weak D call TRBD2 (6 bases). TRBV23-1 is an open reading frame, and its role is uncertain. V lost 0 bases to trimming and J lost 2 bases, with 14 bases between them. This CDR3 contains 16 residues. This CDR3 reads CASSQSKAGRAYEQYF. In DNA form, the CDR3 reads TGCGCCAGCAGTCAATCTAAGGCGGGAAGAGCCTACGAGCAGTACTTC.

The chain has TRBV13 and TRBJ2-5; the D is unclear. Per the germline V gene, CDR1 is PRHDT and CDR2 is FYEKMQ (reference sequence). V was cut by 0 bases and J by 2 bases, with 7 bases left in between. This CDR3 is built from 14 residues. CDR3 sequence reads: CASSLGRRQETQYF. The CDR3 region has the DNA TGTGCCAGCAGCTTAGGCCGGCGGCAAGAGACCCAGTACTTC. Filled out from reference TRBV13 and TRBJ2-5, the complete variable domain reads AAGVIQSPRHLIKEKRETATLKCYPIPRHDTVYWYQQGPGQDPQFLISFYEKMQSDKGSIPDRFSAQQFSDYHSELNMSSLELGDSALYFCASSLGRRQETQYFGPGTRLLVL.

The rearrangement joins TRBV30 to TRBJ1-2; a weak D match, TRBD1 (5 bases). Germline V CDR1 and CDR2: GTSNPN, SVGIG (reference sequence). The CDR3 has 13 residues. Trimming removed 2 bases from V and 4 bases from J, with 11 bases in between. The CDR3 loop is CAWSQQGTYGYTF. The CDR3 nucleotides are TGTGCCTGGAGTCAGCAGGGTACCTATGGCTACACCTTC.